The sequence of this T cell receptor beta chain was determined in a study of Ad26.COV2.S vaccination and SARS-CoV-2 variants. Across the study: Doses of Ad26.COV2.S were injected into muscle once or twice, 56 days apart. General study results and limits: Post-vaccination spike-specific CD8+ and CD4+ T cell responses reportedly had substantial breadth.

Between the trimmed V and J ends, which lost 1 base and 9 bases, there was a span of 7 bases. CDR3 length: 12 residues. TCRdb's copy holds only in-frame clones and misses some; the assay was immunoSEQ multiplex PCR. This sample has some 480,000 clones, with roughly nine tenths found just once. Treatment denoted: approximately 18 received Ad26.COV2.S at low or high dose, single or two shots; about 5 received placebo; per-sample allocation not given. Repertoires come from day 63 after the first vaccine or placebo injection. Concerning this clone itself: Its antigen is as yet unknown.

The clonotype was recovered from a person between 18 and 60 years old who received the Ad26.COV2.S COVID-19 vaccine or a placebo. Sequences were derived from peripheral blood, sampled in a trial of Ad26.COV2.S vaccine versus placebo. The chain recombines TRBV12-3 or TRBV12-4 with TRBJ2-1; D perhaps matches TRBD1 (6 bases). CDR3 loop: CASSLGGPEQFF. The CDR3 DNA reads as TGTGCCAGCAGTTTAGGGGGGCCTGAGCAGTTCTTC.